This TCR beta chain appears in the sequencing data of a study of shared clonotypes between healthy human individuals. Across the whole study: The people who gave samples were two women and three men aged 18 to 49.

Replicate PCRs run on unsorted PBMC used 300 to 350 ng DNA, which was approximately 30,000 T cell genomes. Per the study methods: Quality scores were absent from the junction-only immunoSEQ sequences, so filtering differed. Assay used: immunoSEQ multiplex PCR; TCRdb lists only in-frame clones, some missing. That table is the source of V, J and clone size, and D and trimming were worked out from the DNA. The profile covers around 430,000 clones, with 70% to 80% appearing a single time and over 10% taken by the ten largest. Many counts were recorded for this clone. The CDR3 length is 15 residues. CDR1 is SGHRS and CDR2 is YFSETQ in the germline V gene. Unmatched junction bases numbered 4, after V lost 0 bases and J lost 2 bases.

Input material: PBMCs. The TCR was taken from a woman aged 40 to 50 in good health. Some clones in this sample may be carry-over from other donors' samples. The chain links TRBV5-1 to TRBJ1-1, with 7 bases fitting TRBD1. The CDR3 protein is CASSLEGTANTEAFF. The CDR3 nucleotides read TGCGCCAGCAGCTTGGAAGGGACAGCCAACACTGAAGCTTTCTTT.